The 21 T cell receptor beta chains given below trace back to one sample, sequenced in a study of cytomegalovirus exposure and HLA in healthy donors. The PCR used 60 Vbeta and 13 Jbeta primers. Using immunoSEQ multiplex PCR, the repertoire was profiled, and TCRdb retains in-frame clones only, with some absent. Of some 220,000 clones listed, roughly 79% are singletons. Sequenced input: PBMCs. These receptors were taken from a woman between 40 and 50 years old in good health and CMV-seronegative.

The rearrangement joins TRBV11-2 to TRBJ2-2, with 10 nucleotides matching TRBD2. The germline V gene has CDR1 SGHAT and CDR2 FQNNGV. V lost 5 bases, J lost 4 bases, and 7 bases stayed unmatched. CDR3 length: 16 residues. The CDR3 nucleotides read TGTGCCAGCAGCCCACTAGCGGGGTTGGGCACCGGGGAGCTGTTTTTT. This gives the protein CASSPLAGLGTGELFF.

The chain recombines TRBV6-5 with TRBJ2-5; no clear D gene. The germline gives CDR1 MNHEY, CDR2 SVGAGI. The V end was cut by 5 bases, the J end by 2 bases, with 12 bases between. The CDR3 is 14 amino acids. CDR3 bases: TGTGCCAGCAGTACCCCTCGGAGACAAGAGACCCAGTACTTC. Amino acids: CASSTPRRQETQYF.

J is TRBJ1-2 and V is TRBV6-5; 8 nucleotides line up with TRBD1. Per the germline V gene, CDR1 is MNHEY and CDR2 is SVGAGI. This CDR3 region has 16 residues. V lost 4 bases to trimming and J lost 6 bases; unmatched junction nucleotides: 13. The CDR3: CASSSWGVQGGDGYTF. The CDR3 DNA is TGTGCCAGCAGTTCTTGGGGGGTACAGGGGGGTGATGGCTACACCTTC.

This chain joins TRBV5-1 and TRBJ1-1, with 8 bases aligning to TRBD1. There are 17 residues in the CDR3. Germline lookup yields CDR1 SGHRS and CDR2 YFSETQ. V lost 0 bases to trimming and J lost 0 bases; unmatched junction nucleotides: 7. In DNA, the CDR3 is TGCGCCAGCAGCTTGGTTTTCCGACAGGGGTTGAACACTGAAGCTTTCTTT. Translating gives CASSLVFRQGLNTEAFF.

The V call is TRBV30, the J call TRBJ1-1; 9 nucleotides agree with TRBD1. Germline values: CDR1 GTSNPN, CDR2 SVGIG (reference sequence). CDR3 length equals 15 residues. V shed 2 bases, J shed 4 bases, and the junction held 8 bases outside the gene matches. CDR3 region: CAWSIATGGTTEAFF. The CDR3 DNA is TGTGCCTGGAGTATCGCGACAGGGGGGACCACTGAAGCTTTCTTT.

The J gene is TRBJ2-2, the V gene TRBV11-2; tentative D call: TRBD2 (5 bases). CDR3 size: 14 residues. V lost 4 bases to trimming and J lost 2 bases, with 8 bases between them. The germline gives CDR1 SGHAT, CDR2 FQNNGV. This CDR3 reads CASSSDFNTGELFF. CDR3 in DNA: TGTGCCAGCAGCTCGGACTTTAACACCGGGGAGCTGTTTTTT. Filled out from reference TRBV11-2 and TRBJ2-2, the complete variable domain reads EAGVAQSPRYKIIEKRQSVAFWCNPISGHATLYWYQQILGQGPKLLIQFQNNGVVDDSQLPKDRFSAERLKGVDSTLKIQPAKLEDSAVYLCASSSDFNTGELFFGEGSRLTVL.

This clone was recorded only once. This CDR3 reads CASSFNREPYQPQHF. For the CDR3, the DNA is TGTGCCAGCAGCTTCAACAGGGAGCCGTATCAGCCCCAGCATTTT. This chain links TRBV13 with TRBJ1-5; D is perhaps TRBD1 (6 bases). The CDR3 has 15 amino acids. The germline gives CDR1 PRHDT, CDR2 FYEKMQ (reference sequence). With 3 bases removed from V and 5 bases from J, the gap between germline ends came to 14 bases.

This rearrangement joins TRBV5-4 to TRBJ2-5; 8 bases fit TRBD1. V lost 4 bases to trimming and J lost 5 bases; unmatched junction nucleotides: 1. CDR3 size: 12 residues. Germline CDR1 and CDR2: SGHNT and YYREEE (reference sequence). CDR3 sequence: CASSRQGETQYF. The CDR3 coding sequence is TGTGCCAGCAGCAGACAGGGGGAGACCCAGTACTTC.

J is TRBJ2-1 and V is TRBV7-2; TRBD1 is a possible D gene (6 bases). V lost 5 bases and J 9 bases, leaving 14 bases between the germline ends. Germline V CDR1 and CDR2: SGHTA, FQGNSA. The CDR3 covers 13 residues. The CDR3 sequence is CASSPGGVGEQFF. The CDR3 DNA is TGTGCCAGCAGCCCTGGGGGCGTAGGTGAGCAGTTCTTC.

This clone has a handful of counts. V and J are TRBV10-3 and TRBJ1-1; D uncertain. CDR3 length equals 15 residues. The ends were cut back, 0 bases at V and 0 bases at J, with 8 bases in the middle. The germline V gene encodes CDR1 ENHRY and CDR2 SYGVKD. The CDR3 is CAISESVQLNTEAFF. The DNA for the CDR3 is TGTGCCATCAGTGAGTCTGTACAGCTGAACACTGAAGCTTTCTTT.

The CDR3 spells CASSQDGGQYEKLFF. The DNA for the CDR3 is TGTGCCAGCAGCCAAGATGGGGGACAGTATGAAAAACTGTTTTTT. V usage is TRBV4-2 and J usage is TRBJ1-4; 7 bases align to TRBD1. V lost 0 bases to trimming and J lost 6 bases; unmatched junction nucleotides: 4. Germline V gene data show CDR1 as LGHNA and CDR2 as YNFKEQ. The CDR3 covers 15 residues.

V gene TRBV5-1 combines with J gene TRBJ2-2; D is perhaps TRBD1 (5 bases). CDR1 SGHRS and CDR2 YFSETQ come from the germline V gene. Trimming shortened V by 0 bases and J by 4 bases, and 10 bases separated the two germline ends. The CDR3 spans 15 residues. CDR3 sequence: CASSLADGATGELFF. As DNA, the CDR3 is TGCGCCAGCAGCTTGGCCGATGGGGCCACCGGGGAGCTGTTTTTT.

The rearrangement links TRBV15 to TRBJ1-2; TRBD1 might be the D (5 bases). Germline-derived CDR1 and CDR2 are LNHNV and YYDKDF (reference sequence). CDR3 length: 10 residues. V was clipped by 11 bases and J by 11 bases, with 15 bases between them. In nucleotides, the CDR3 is TGTGCCGCGGGGGAAGAACAGTACACCTTC. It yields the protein CAAGEEQYTF.

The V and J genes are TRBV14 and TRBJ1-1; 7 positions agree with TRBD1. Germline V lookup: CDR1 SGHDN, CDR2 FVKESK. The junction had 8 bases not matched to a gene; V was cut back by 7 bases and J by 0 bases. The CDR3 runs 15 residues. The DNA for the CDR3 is TGTGCCAGCAAGGGGGCAGGGTGGTTGAACACTGAAGCTTTCTTT. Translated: CASKGAGWLNTEAFF.

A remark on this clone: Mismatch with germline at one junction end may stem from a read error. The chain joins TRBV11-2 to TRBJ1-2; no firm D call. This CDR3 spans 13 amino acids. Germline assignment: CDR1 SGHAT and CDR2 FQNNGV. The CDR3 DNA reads TGTGCCAGCAGCTTAGCTTCGCAGGCTATTATCCCCTTC. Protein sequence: CASSLASQAIIPF.

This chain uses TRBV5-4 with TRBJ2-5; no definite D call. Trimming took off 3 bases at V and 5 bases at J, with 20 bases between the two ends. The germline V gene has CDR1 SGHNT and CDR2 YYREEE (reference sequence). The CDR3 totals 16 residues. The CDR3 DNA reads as TGTGCCAGCAGCTCCGATCCACGAGCCTGGTTGGAGACCCAGTACTTC. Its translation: CASSSDPRAWLETQYF.

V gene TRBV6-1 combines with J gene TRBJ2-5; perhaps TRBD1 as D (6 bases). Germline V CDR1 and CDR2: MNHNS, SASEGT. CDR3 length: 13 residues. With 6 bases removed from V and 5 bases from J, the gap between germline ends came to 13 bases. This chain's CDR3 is CASRGGMVETQYF. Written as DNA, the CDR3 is TGTGCCAGCAGAGGGGGTATGGTGGAGACCCAGTACTTC.

The CDR3 is CASSSHRGRNTEAFF. The CDR3 DNA follows: TGTGCCAGCAGCTCTCACAGGGGGAGGAACACTGAAGCTTTCTTT. The rearrangement joins TRBV11-2 to TRBJ1-1; TRBD1 agrees at 8 bases. Trimming removed 4 bases from V and 1 base from J; junction bases left unmatched: 5. The germline gives CDR1 SGHAT, CDR2 FQNNGV. The CDR3 sequence is 15 residues long.

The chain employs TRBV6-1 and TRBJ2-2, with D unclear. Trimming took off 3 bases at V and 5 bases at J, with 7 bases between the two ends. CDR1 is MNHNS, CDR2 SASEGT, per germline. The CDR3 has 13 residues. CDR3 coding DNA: TGTGCCAGCAGTGACTGGCGGACCGGGGAGCTGTTTTTT. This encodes CASSDWRTGELFF.

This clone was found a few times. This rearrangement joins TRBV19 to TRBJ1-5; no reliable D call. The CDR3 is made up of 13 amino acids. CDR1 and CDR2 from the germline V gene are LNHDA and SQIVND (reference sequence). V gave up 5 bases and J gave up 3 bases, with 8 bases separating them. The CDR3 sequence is CASSGQANQPQHF. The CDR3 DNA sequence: TGTGCCAGTAGTGGTCAAGCCAATCAGCCCCAGCATTTT.

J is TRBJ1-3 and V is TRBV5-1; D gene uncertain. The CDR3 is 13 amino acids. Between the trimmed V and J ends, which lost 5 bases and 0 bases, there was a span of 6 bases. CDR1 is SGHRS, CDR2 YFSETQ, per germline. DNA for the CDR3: TGCGCCAGCAGTATTAGCTCTGGAAACACCATATATTTT. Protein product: CASSISSGNTIYF.